This entry concerns a single T cell receptor beta chain. Original processing methods: The authors estimated nucleated cell counts from reference gene primer amplification. Produced via immunoSEQ multiplex PCR; TCRdb's table is partial and in-frame only. V, J and clone size were drawn from that table, and D and trimming were deduced from the DNA. The table has just over 95,000 clones, over 75% seen once. CDR1 and CDR2 (germline): MNHEY, SMNVEV (reference sequence). The CDR3 spans 13 residues. With 6 bases clipped from V and 6 bases from J, the junction kept 6 bases outside the gene matches. This record comes from a study of blood T cell repertoires in COVID-19. Study-wide context: T cells, B-cell-depleted T cells, or PBMCs provided the cDNA or gDNA that served as material.

This receptor was obtained from a man aged 60 to 69 with acute or convalescent COVID-19. The sample comprised peripheral blood. The chain recombines TRBV27 with TRBJ2-3; 7 bases map to TRBD1. The CDR3 here is CASRQGSYDTQYF. The CDR3 DNA reads TGTGCCAGCAGACAGGGGTCCTATGATACGCAGTATTTT.